The 18 T cell receptor beta chains given below trace back to one sample, sequenced in a study of T cell repertoires in cytomegalovirus infection. Their antigen targets remain unknown. From the reads, TCRdb called clonotypes with MiXCR, one entry per CDR3 protein. Among roughly 800,000 distinct CDR3 sequences, around 29% were seen once, and the ten largest hold under 15%. Source: cultured CD8+ T cells from PBMCs, taken from culture after CMV antigen stimulation. These receptors were obtained from a human donor in good health (CMV status not recorded). Some clones in this sample may be carry-over from other donors' samples.

This sequence joins TRBV27 and TRBJ2-4, with 9 bases fitting TRBD1. With V trimmed by 3 bases and J by 8 bases, 8 bases remained unmatched. Germline-derived CDR1 and CDR2 are MNHEY and SMNVEV (reference sequence). This CDR3 comprises 15 residues. The CDR3 DNA follows: TGTGCCAGCAGTTTTGGAACAGGGGGCACGGACATTCAGTACTTC. This sequence encodes CASSFGTGGTDIQYF.

This chain uses TRBV6-6 with TRBJ2-7; tentative D call: TRBD2 (6 bases). There are 16 residues in the CDR3. Germline V lookup: CDR1 MNHNY, CDR2 SVGAGI (reference sequence). Trimming stripped 5 bases from V and 0 bases from J, with 17 bases between. The chain's CDR3 is CASSRLHRGSSYEQYV. In nucleotides, the CDR3 is TGTGCCAGCAGTCGCCTTCACCGGGGGAGCTCCTACGAGCAGTACGTC.

With regard to this clonotype: A junction end diverges from the germline sequence, so it may reflect a read error. This chain links TRBV11-2 with TRBJ2-3, with unresolved D. The CDR3 contains 13 residues. Per germline, CDR1 SGHAT and CDR2 FQNNGV. The CDR3 bases are TGTGGCAGCAGCCCGGTGGGGATAGATACGCAGTATTTT. Its translation is CGSSPVGIDTQYF.

A few counts support this clonotype. The chain couples TRBV11-3 to TRBJ2-5; D gene unclear. Per germline, CDR1 SGHNT and CDR2 YENEEA. The CDR3 runs to 13 residues. Deletions cut 4 bases from V and 0 bases from J, with 6 bases between. The CDR3 region is CASSSENQETQYF. In DNA form, the CDR3 reads TGTGCCAGCAGCTCAGAAAACCAAGAGACCCAGTACTTC.

This clonotype was counted a few times. The gene calls are TRBV27 and TRBJ1-2; 10 positions match TRBD1. V shed 4 bases and J 8 bases; nucleotides not matched to a gene: 10. Germline CDR1 and CDR2: MNHEY and SMNVEV (reference sequence). This CDR3 spans 15 amino acids. The CDR3 DNA reads as TGTGCCAGCAGTTGGACAGGGGGAAAAACTGCGGGCTACACCTTC. Protein product: CASSWTGGKTAGYTF.

This clonotype has only a few counts. The chain combines TRBV5-5 with TRBJ1-1; tentative D call: TRBD1 (5 bases). CDR3 length equals 16 residues. CDR1 and CDR2 from the germline V gene are SGHKS and YYEKEE (reference sequence). V lost 4 bases to trimming and J lost 1 base, with 17 bases between them. Written as DNA, the CDR3 is TGTGCCAGCAGCGAACCGGGACGGAAACCGAACACTGAAGCTTTCTTT. Its protein product is CASSEPGRKPNTEAFF. Full variable domain (outside the CDR3, taken from reference TRBV5-5 and TRBJ1-1): DAGVTQSPTHLIKTRGQQVTLRCSPISGHKSVSWYQQVLGQGPQFIFQYYEKEERGRGNFPDRFSARQFPNYSSELNVNALLLGDSALYLCASSEPGRKPNTEAFFGQGTRLTVV.

This rearrangement joins TRBV6-6 to TRBJ1-2; 10 nucleotides agree with TRBD1. The CDR3 length is 16 residues. CDR1 MNHNY and CDR2 SVGAGI come from the germline V gene (reference sequence). V was clipped by 5 bases and J by 4 bases; unmatched bases: 10. CDR3 nucleotides: TGTGCCAGCAGTGGGACAGGGGAGTATCTGGGCTATGGCTACACCTTC. Protein sequence: CASSGTGEYLGYGYTF.

This clonotype was observed a handful of times. This chain links TRBV11-2 with TRBJ2-1, with D uncertain. The germline V gene has CDR1 SGHAT and CDR2 FQNNGV. V lost 0 bases and J lost 8, with 11 bases in between. This CDR3 is 14 amino acids long. The CDR3 DNA reads as TGTGCCAGCAGCTTAGATCTGGGCCATGATGAGCAGTTCTTC. It yields the protein CASSLDLGHDEQFF.

The chain is built from TRBV7-9 and TRBJ1-1; 7 bases fit TRBD1. This CDR3 is built from 14 residues. With V trimmed by 3 bases and J by 2 bases, 3 bases remained unmatched. The V gene's germline CDR1 is SEHNR and CDR2 FQNEAQ (reference sequence). CDR3 DNA: TGTGCCAGCAGCTTGGGACAGATTAACACTGAAGCTTTCTTT. Translated, it gives CASSLGQINTEAFF.

This clonotype was detected a few times. This chain connects TRBV27 to TRBJ1-5; a weak D match, TRBD1 (5 bases). The V end was cut by 3 bases, the J end by 7 bases, with 13 bases between. Germline-derived CDR1 and CDR2 are MNHEY and SMNVEV (reference sequence). The CDR3 has 14 amino acids. The CDR3 is CASSFSAGQQPQHF. In DNA, the CDR3 is TGTGCCAGCAGTTTTTCTGCAGGGCAGCAGCCCCAGCATTTT.

The CDR3 DNA reads TGTGCCAGCAGCTTAGCGCTAGGGGGCGGAAGTTGGTCTGGGGCCAACGTCCTGACTTTC. It translates to CASSLALGGGSWSGANVLTF. The chain has TRBV7-8 and TRBJ2-6, with 7 bases identical to TRBD1. The CDR3 totals 20 residues. Germline V lookup: CDR1 SGHVS, CDR2 FQNEAQ. V shed 0 bases, J shed 1 base, and the junction held 12 bases outside the gene matches.

This clonotype has only a few counts. The rearrangement joins TRBV7-2 to TRBJ2-5; D is unclear. The CDR3 is 13 residues long. The V end lost 5 bases, the J end lost 0 bases, and 7 bases lay between the germline ends. The germline gives CDR1 SGHTA, CDR2 FQGNSA. The CDR3 coding sequence is TGTGCCAGCAGCCGACCGGACCAAGAGACCCAGTACTTC. Protein sequence: CASSRPDQETQYF.

This sequence joins TRBV7-9 and TRBJ1-1; 7 bases align to TRBD1. This CDR3 comprises 12 residues. Germline V lookup: CDR1 SEHNR, CDR2 FQNEAQ (reference sequence). Germline trimming cut 5 bases from V and 11 bases from J; bases unmatched to any gene: 8. The chain's CDR3 is CASSVGGVEAFF. DNA of the CDR3: TGTGCCAGCAGCGTAGGGGGCGTTGAGGCTTTCTTT.

This clonotype was detected ten times or more. V usage is TRBV7-8 and J usage is TRBJ2-5, with 10 positions matching TRBD1. V was pared by 4 bases and J by 3 bases, with 2 bases of the junction left unmatched. This CDR3 comprises 14 residues. Germline V gene data show CDR1 as SGHVS and CDR2 as FQNEAQ. Here the CDR3 DNA reads TGTGCCAGCAGCTCCGGGACAGGGGAAGAGACCCAGTACTTC. This translates into CASSSGTGEETQYF. Based on the CDR3 plus reference TRBV7-8 and TRBJ2-5, the full variable domain is GAGVSQSPRYKVAKRGQDVALRCDPISGHVSLFWYQQALGQGPEFLTYFQNEAQLDKSGLPSDRFFAERPEGSVSTLKIQRTQQEDSAVYLCASSSGTGEETQYFGPGTRLLVL.

The genes are TRBV6-5 and TRBJ2-1; D is unclear. From germline, CDR1 is MNHEY and CDR2 SVGAGI. The CDR3 has 16 amino acids. Trimming took 0 bases from V and 2 from J, leaving 11 bases between them. Here the CDR3 reads CASSYSTHRTYNEQFF. Here the CDR3 DNA reads TGTGCCAGCAGTTACTCGACTCATAGGACCTACAATGAGCAGTTCTTC.

This chain uses TRBV6-2 or TRBV6-3 with TRBJ1-5, with D maybe TRBD1 (5 bases). CDR1 is MNHEY and CDR2 is SVGEGT in the germline V gene. Trimming cost V 4 bases and J 2 bases, with 21 bases left between them. This CDR3 contains 18 residues. The CDR3 DNA reads TGTGCCAGCAGTTCACACGGGCGACGGGGCGGTGGCAATCAGCCCCAGCATTTT. Its translation is CASSSHGRRGGGNQPQHF.

The genes are TRBV29-1 and TRBJ2-5; TRBD1 matches 7 bases. CDR1 is SQVTM, CDR2 ANQGSEA, per germline. The CDR3 has 14 amino acids. The trim removed 2 bases at V and 5 bases at J, leaving 8 bases unmatched. Written as DNA, the CDR3 is TGCAGCGTTGAAAGGTGGCAGGGGGTCGAGACCCAGTACTTC. This codes for CSVERWQGVETQYF.

CDR3 amino acids: CASSKSTGIQETQYF. The CDR3 nucleotides are TGTGCCAGCAGCAAATCGACAGGGATACAAGAGACCCAGTACTTC. The chain carries TRBV12-3 or TRBV12-4 and TRBJ2-5, with 7 bases lining up with TRBD1. V was pared by 6 bases and J by 2 bases, with 9 bases of the junction left unmatched. The CDR3 length is 15 residues.